The T cell receptor (beta chain) under discussion was sequenced for a study of blood T cell repertoires in COVID-19. Study context: The United States, Italy and Spain provided the acute and convalescent COVID-19 samples.

The V segment lost 6 bases and the J segment 5 bases; nucleotides outside the gene matches: 7. CDR1 is MNHEY and CDR2 is SVGAGI in the germline V gene. The CDR3 has 14 amino acids. Original handling: Researchers report that nucleated cell counts were estimated from reference gene primer amplification. Sequencing was performed with immunoSEQ multiplex PCR; in TCRdb, only in-frame clones are kept and a portion is missing. The DNA was the basis for D and trimming; V, J and clone size are from that table. The table records roughly 86,000 clones, about 87% of them present only once. The chain employs TRBV6-5 and TRBJ1-5; TRBD1 agrees at 7 bases. The origin of this receptor is a middle-aged man with acute or convalescent COVID-19. The sequenced sample was peripheral blood. The CDR3 loop is CASRKQGSDQPQHF. CDR3 bases: TGTGCCAGCAGGAAACAGGGGTCGGATCAGCCCCAGCATTTT.